These T cell receptor beta chains were read from a single sample in a study of T cell responses to AZD1222 COVID-19 vaccine. Measured with immunoSEQ multiplex PCR; TCRdb has only the in-frame clones, and not every one. The sample contains about 140,000 clones, 85% to 95% of which appear only once. The source was peripheral blood, collected on day 0 of AZD1222 vaccination. These receptor sequences come from an adult in good health. Both conserved end residues are part of each CDR3. A D gene is named only where the DNA matches it firmly. Size is omitted from some rows. Given values are once, few, many or a class for expanded clones.

clone size,D gene,V gene,J gene,CDR3 protein,CDR3 DNA
NA,TRBD1,TRBV7-2,TRBJ2-5,CASSLLPGQGARETQYF,TGTGCCAGCAGCTTACTCCCGGGACAGGGGGCCCGAGAGACCCAGTACTTC
once,NA,TRBV28,TRBJ1-5,CASSKGDVGEYQPQHF,TGTGCCAGCAGCAAAGGAGACGTAGGGGAATATCAGCCCCAGCATTTT
NA,TRBD1,TRBV29-1,TRBJ1-2,CSVERTGLGYTF,TGCAGCGTTGAACGGACAGGGCTTGGCTACACCTTC
NA,NA,TRBV7-2,TRBJ2-5,CASSPARFQETQYF,TGTGCCAGCAGCCCCGCCCGATTCCAAGAGACCCAGTACTTC
NA,TRBD1,TRBV7-2,TRBJ1-5,CASSSIRGLGQPQHF,TGTGCCAGCAGCTCAATCAGGGGGCTCGGCCAGCCCCAGCATTTT
NA,NA,TRBV30,TRBJ2-7,CAWREGKGRVFREQYF,TGTGCCTGGCGCGAAGGGAAGGGCAGGGTCTTCCGCGAGCAGTACTTC
NA,NA,TRBV20-1,TRBJ2-7,CSASGYEQYF,TGCAGTGCCTCCGGCTACGAGCAGTACTTC
NA,NA,TRBV5-5,TRBJ1-5,CASSSLGWYNNQPQHF,TGTGCCAGCAGCTCACTTGGATGGTATAATAATCAGCCCCAGCATTTT
NA,TRBD1,TRBV19,TRBJ1-1,CASSILGQGVTEAFF,TGTGCCAGTAGTATTCTAGGACAGGGAGTCACTGAAGCTTTCTTT
few,NA,TRBV6-1,TRBJ2-2,CASSDRQPHTGELFF,TGTGCCAGCAGTGATAGACAGCCCCACACCGGGGAGCTGTTTTTT
once,TRBD1,TRBV19,TRBJ1-1,CASRDRGNTEAFF,TGTGCCAGTAGAGACAGGGGAAACACTGAAGCTTTCTTT
NA,NA,TRBV5-1,TRBJ2-5,CASSFTVGGGETQYF,TGCGCCAGCAGCTTCACCGTGGGGGGAGGAGAGACCCAGTACTTC
NA,NA,TRBV7-9,TRBJ1-2,CASSLSNRDYGYTF,TGTGCCAGCAGCCTCTCTAACAGGGACTATGGCTACACCTTC
NA,TRBD1,TRBV11-3,TRBJ2-2,CASSFEGHRGPGELFF,TGTGCCAGCAGCTTCGAAGGGCACAGGGGGCCGGGGGAGCTGTTTTTT
NA,NA,TRBV6-5,TRBJ1-1,CASKQAGVTEAFF,TGTGCCAGCAAACAGGCAGGGGTAACTGAAGCTTTCTTT
once,TRBD2,TRBV9,TRBJ2-7,CASSGLLAGGYYEQYF,TGTGCCAGCAGCGGGCTACTAGCGGGAGGTTACTACGAGCAGTACTTC
NA,TRBD2,TRBV29-1,TRBJ2-2,CSVASGTRFRKPYTGELFF,TGCAGCGTAGCGTCAGGGACTAGATTTCGGAAACCCTACACCGGGGAGCTGTTTTTT
NA,TRBD1,TRBV15,TRBJ2-5,CATNSGTGEETQYF,TGTGCCACTAATTCCGGGACAGGGGAGGAGACCCAGTACTTC
NA,NA,TRBV2,TRBJ2-7,CASQQEYEQYF,TGTGCCAGCCAACAGGAATACGAGCAGTACTTC
NA,NA,TRBV2,TRBJ1-5,CASSEDWPGNQPQHF,TGTGCCAGCAGTGAAGATTGGCCAGGCAATCAGCCCCAGCATTTT
NA,TRBD1,TRBV2,TRBJ2-3,CASSVVGGSTDTQYF,TGTGCCAGCAGTGTAGTAGGGGGCAGCACAGATACGCAGTATTTT
NA,TRBD2,TRBV27,TRBJ2-1,CASSPGVMTSGFSSRNEQFF,TGTGCCAGCAGTCCAGGCGTCATGACTAGCGGGTTCAGTTCAAGGAATGAGCAGTTCTTC
NA,NA,TRBV18,TRBJ2-1,CASSVGLPSYNEQFF,TGTGCCAGCTCGGTTGGACTACCCTCCTACAATGAGCAGTTCTTC
NA,NA,TRBV6-2/TRBV6-3,TRBJ1-1,CASSPFGSMNTEAFF,TGTGCCAGCAGTCCCTTTGGGAGCATGAACACTGAAGCTTTCTTT